Listed below are T cell receptor beta chains from one sample, sequenced in a study of T cell repertoires in cytomegalovirus infection. TCRdb redid the calling of the reads with MiXCR, one entry per CDR3 protein. The data hold a few hundred thousand distinct CDR3 sequences, with about 40% observed a single time. Their antigens are not known. Material: cultured PBMCs, obtained from culture after CMV antigen stimulation. These receptors came from a human donor in good health (CMV status not recorded). Some clones in this sample may be carry-over from other donors' samples. CDR3s include the opening cysteine and the closing phenylalanine or tryptophan. Each record gives: CDR3 length, V gene, clone size, J gene, D gene, CDR3 DNA, CDR3 protein. The D gene is left open where the match is weak. Clone size is given for some rows only: seen once, a few or many times, or a class if the clone is expanded.

14	TRBV6-2/TRBV6-3	.	TRBJ1-5	.	TGTGCCAGCAGTTCGAGAAGAGACAATCAGCCCCAGCATTTT	CASSSRRDNQPQHF
13	TRBV7-8	few	TRBJ1-2	.	TGTGCCAGCAGCCGACAGCAACTTTATGGCTACACCTTC	CASSRQQLYGYTF
16	TRBV7-4	.	TRBJ1-4	.	TGTGCCAGCAGCTTTCTCGAGGGGCGCGGGGTTGAAAAACTGTTTTTT	CASSFLEGRGVEKLFF
15	TRBV7-9	.	TRBJ2-6	.	TGTGCCAGCAGCTTACTGGCCTCTGGGGCCAACGTCCTGACTTTC	CASSLLASGANVLTF
16	TRBV7-2	.	TRBJ2-5	TRBD2	TGTGCCAGCAGCCGCGGACTAGCGGGAGGTTGGGAGACCCAGTACTTC	CASSRGLAGGWETQYF
14	TRBV7-2	few	TRBJ2-7	TRBD2	TGTGCCAGCAGTTCCTCTAGCGGACCCTACGAGCAGTACTTC	CASSSSSGPYEQYF
20	TRBV20-1	few	TRBJ2-7	.	TGCAGTGCTAGTCCCGAACAACGGGACTGGAGACATCTTAGCTCCTACGAGCAGTACTTC	CSASPEQRDWRHLSSYEQYF
13	TRBV7-9	few	TRBJ1-4	.	TGTGCCAGCAGCTTAGCAGGTCGGGAAAAACTGTTTTTT	CASSLAGREKLFF
14	TRBV12-3/TRBV12-4	few	TRBJ2-4	.	TGTGCCAGCAGCCCCGGTGCGGACAAAAACATTCAGTACTTC	CASSPGADKNIQYF
14	TRBV2	.	TRBJ2-7	TRBD1	TGTGCCAGCCGCCCACAGGGGGCGACCTACGAGCAGTACTTC	CASRPQGATYEQYF
13	TRBV7-4	.	TRBJ1-3	.	TGTGCCAGCAGCTTACCCTCTGGAAACACCATATATTTT	CASSLPSGNTIYF
15	TRBV7-6	many	TRBJ2-1	TRBD2	TGTGCCAGCAGCATACTAGCGTTAACTTACAATGAGCAGTTCTTC	CASSILALTYNEQFF
16	TRBV7-6	few	TRBJ1-4	.	TGTGCCAGCAGCCCCTATCTACCGGGACCTAATGAAAAACTGTTTTTT	CASSPYLPGPNEKLFF
15	TRBV4-1	few	TRBJ1-2	.	TGCGCCAGCAGCCAAGATGGGGTGGCTAACTATGGCTACACCTTC	CASSQDGVANYGYTF
14	TRBV7-2	many	TRBJ1-3	.	TGTGCCAGCAGCCCTGGTGGTGCGGTCAACACCATATATTTT	CASSPGGAVNTIYF
15	TRBV7-2	many	TRBJ1-5	TRBD1	TGTGCCAGCAGCCAAGGGGGCGTGAGCAATCAGCCCCAGCATTTT	CASSQGGVSNQPQHF
14	TRBV5-1	.	TRBJ1-4	TRBD1	TGCGCCAGCAGCCAAGGGACAGGCGGAGAAAAACTGTTTTTT	CASSQGTGGEKLFF
12	TRBV29-1	.	TRBJ2-5	.	TGCAGCGTTGGAGAGGGGTGGGAGACCCAGTACTTC	CSVGEGWETQYF
13	TRBV7-2	.	TRBJ2-3	TRBD2	TGTGCCAGCAGCCCTAGCGGCCTTGATACGCAGTATTTT	CASSPSGLDTQYF
12	TRBV7-2	.	TRBJ2-3	.	TGTGCCAGCTCTGAGGGGAAGGATACGCAGTATTTT	CASSEGKDTQYF
15	TRBV12-3/TRBV12-4	.	TRBJ1-4	.	TGTGCCAGCAGTTCTGACAGCCAGGATAATGAAAAACTGTTTTTT	CASSSDSQDNEKLFF
15	TRBV4-3	.	TRBJ1-6	.	TGCGCCAGCAGCCAAGGACCCGGGGGCAGTTCACCCCTCCACTTT	CASSQGPGGSSPLHF
12	TRBV7-2	many	TRBJ1-5	.	TGTGCCAGCAGCTTAGGGAGTCAGCCCCAGCATTTT	CASSLGSQPQHF
11	TRBV9	.	TRBJ2-1	TRBD2	TGTGCCAGCAGCGTGGGGACTAGTAAGTTCTTC	CASSVGTSKFF
13	TRBV7-2	.	TRBJ1-4	.	TGTACCAGCAGCCCGTCCAGGGGTGAAAAACTGTTTTTT	CTSSPSRGEKLFF
16	TRBV7-6	.	TRBJ2-5	TRBD2	TGTGCCAGCAGCTTTGTGGCTAGCGGGAGCCAAGAGACCCAGTACTTC	CASSFVASGSQETQYF
14	TRBV19	few	TRBJ2-3	.	TGTGCCTCCTCCGGACGGAGAACCACAGATGCGCAGTATTTT	CASSGRRTTDAQYF
14	TRBV2	once	TRBJ1-4	TRBD1	TGTGCCAGCAGTGGAGGACAGGGAGTTGAAAAACTGTTTTTT	CASSGGQGVEKLFF
15	TRBV28	.	TRBJ2-7	.	TGTGCCAGCAGTTTTATGGTGGGGTACTCCTACGAGCAGTACTTC	CASSFMVGYSYEQYF
15	TRBV5-1	few	TRBJ2-3	TRBD1	TGCGCCAGCAGCTCCCAGGGGGCTGGTACAGATACGCAGTATTTT	CASSSQGAGTDTQYF
15	TRBV7-8	.	TRBJ2-7	TRBD1	TGTGCCAGCAGCTGGGACCCAGGGGGCTGGAGCGAGCAGTACTTC	CASSWDPGGWSEQYF
15	TRBV5-4	.	TRBJ1-6	.	TGTGCCAGCAGCCTGGGGTCGGCCCAGGGCTCACCCCTCCACTTT	CASSLGSAQGSPLHF
14	TRBV4-2	.	TRBJ2-7	.	TGTGCCAGCAGCCTAAACCGAGGCTCCTACGAGCAGTACTTC	CASSLNRGSYEQYF
11	TRBV7-9	few	TRBJ1-1	.	TGTGCCAGCGGTGGGCCAGTGGAAGCTTTCTTT	CASGGPVEAFF
14	TRBV20-1	.	TRBJ2-5	TRBD1	TGCAGTGCTACCAGGGGGCTAGCGTGGGAGACCCAGTACTTC	CSATRGLAWETQYF
16	TRBV7-6	many	TRBJ1-1	.	TGTGCCAGCAGCCTAAGACGGACCGGGGTGGACACTGAAGCTTTCTTT	CASSLRRTGVDTEAFF
15	TRBV6-5	.	TRBJ2-5	TRBD1	TGTGCCAGCAGAAATGCCCCGGGACAGACGGAGACCCAGTACTTC	CASRNAPGQTETQYF
15	TRBV19	few	TRBJ2-5	.	TGTGCCAGTAGTATAGATCGGGGTTATCAAGAGACCCAGTACTTC	CASSIDRGYQETQYF
15	TRBV7-2	.	TRBJ2-5	.	TGTGCCAGCAGCACCCGATCGACATACCAAGAGACCCAGTACTTC	CASSTRSTYQETQYF
14	TRBV27	.	TRBJ1-1	.	TGTGCCAGCAGCTCGCCCTTGGGGAACACTGAAGCTTTCTTT	CASSSPLGNTEAFF
13	TRBV20-1	.	TRBJ2-5	.	TGCAGTGCGTACGCCGGGGGAAAAGAGACCCAGTACTTC	CSAYAGGKETQYF
14	TRBV27	.	TRBJ2-5	.	TGTGCCAGCAGTTTCGCCGGGACACCAAAGACCCAGTACTTC	CASSFAGTPKTQYF
14	TRBV18	few	TRBJ1-1	.	TGTGCCAGCTCACCCCGACCCGTACCCACTGAAGCTTTCTTT	CASSPRPVPTEAFF
16	TRBV19	.	TRBJ1-5	.	TGTGCCAGTAGCCTCGTTGCCCTTTATAGCAATCAGCCCCAGCATTTT	CASSLVALYSNQPQHF
18	TRBV7-8	.	TRBJ2-1	TRBD2	TGTGCCAGCAGCTTACGGGGGGGAGCGGGACTATCCTACAATGAGCAGTTCTTC	CASSLRGGAGLSYNEQFF
13	TRBV7-2	.	TRBJ2-7	.	TGTGCCAGCAGCTTAGTTGGAACGGTAATCCTGTACTTC	CASSLVGTVILYF
15	TRBV2	few	TRBJ1-6	TRBD1	TGTGCCAGCAGTGAAGACCGACAGGGGGCGCGTACCCTCCACTTT	CASSEDRQGARTLHF
14	TRBV7-2	few	TRBJ2-7	.	TGTGCCAGCAGCCTGGCAAGACACTCCTACGAGCAGTACTTC	CASSLARHSYEQYF
13	TRBV6-1	.	TRBJ2-1	.	TGTGCCAGCAGTGAACCCGCGCTGACTGAGCAGTTCTTC	CASSEPALTEQFF
13	TRBV2	.	TRBJ2-1	.	TGTGCCAGCCCCCGTGGGCTCGTCAATGAGCAGTTCTTC	CASPRGLVNEQFF